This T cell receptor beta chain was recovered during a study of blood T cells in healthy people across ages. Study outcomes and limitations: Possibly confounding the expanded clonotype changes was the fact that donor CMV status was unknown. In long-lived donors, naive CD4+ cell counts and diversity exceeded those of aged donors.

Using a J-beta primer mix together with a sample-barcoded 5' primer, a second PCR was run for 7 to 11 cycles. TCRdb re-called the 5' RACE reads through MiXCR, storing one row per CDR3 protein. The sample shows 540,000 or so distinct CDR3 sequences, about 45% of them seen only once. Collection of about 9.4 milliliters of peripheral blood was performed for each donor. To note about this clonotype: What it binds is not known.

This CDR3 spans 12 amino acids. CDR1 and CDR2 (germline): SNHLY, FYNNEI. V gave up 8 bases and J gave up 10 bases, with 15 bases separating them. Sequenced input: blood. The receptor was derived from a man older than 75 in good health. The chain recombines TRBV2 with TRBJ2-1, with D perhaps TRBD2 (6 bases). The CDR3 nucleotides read TGTGCCAGCGGTAGCAGGAGGGAAGAGCAGTTCTTC. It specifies CASGSRREEQFF.